The 15 T cell receptor beta chains below were found in one sample sequenced in a study of T cells expressing NK-cell markers. TCRdb re-called the 5' RACE reads; every CDR3 protein appears as one record, without DNA. The table lists 150,000 or so distinct CDR3 sequences. The sample comprised blood T cells: a sorted CD56 or NKG2C T cell subset, CD4+ or CD8+ T cells, or bulk PBMC T cells (not recorded which). These receptors were taken from a woman between 50 and 59 years old in good health.

The chain combines TRBV30 with TRBJ1-1; TCRdb reports TRBD1, a call that lacks DNA to check it against. The CDR3 length is 11 residues. Germline V gene sequence: CDR1 GTSNPN, CDR2 SVGIG (reference sequence). The CDR3 reads CAWEIGVGAFF.

The rearrangement joins TRBV3-1 to TRBJ2-1; the D call from TCRdb, TRBD2, cannot be confirmed without DNA. This CDR3 region has 16 residues. Germline V lookup: CDR1 LGHDT, CDR2 YNNKEL (reference sequence). The CDR3 is CASSQDSSGSSNEQFF.

The chain couples TRBV27 to TRBJ2-7; TCRdb outputs TRBD1, but without DNA this stays unchecked. The CDR3 is 13 residues long. Germline CDR1 and CDR2: MNHEY and SMNVEV (reference sequence). The CDR3 reads CASSTGQKYEQYF.

This chain's CDR3 is CASSWGQRDTQYF. V gene TRBV7-9 combines with J gene TRBJ2-3; lacking DNA, the TRBD1 call made by TCRdb goes unchecked. This CDR3 spans 13 amino acids. Per the germline V gene, CDR1 is SEHNR and CDR2 is FQNEAQ (reference sequence).

The rearrangement uses TRBV19 and TRBJ2-7; the D gene TCRdb calls, TRBD1, cannot be checked with no DNA. Germline assignment: CDR1 LNHDA and CDR2 SQIVND (reference sequence). CDR3 length equals 13 residues. The CDR3 loop is CASSTGFSYEQYF. Full variable domain (rest looked up from reference TRBV19 and TRBJ2-7): DGGITQSPKYLFRKEGQNVTLSCEQNLNHDAMYWYRQDPGQGLRLIYYSQIVNDFQKGDIAEGYSVSREKKESFPLTVTSAQKNPTAFYLCASSTGFSYEQYFGPGTRLTVT.

This chain joins TRBV7-9 and TRBJ2-1; TCRdb's D call, TRBD2, is unchecked because there is no DNA. The CDR3 has 16 residues. Germline V gene sequence: CDR1 SEHNR, CDR2 FQNEAQ (reference sequence). This CDR3 is CASSPFPREGLDEQFF.

J is TRBJ2-1 and V is TRBV10-3; TCRdb reports TRBD2, a call that lacks DNA to check it against. Germline assignment: CDR1 ENHRY and CDR2 SYGVKD. There are 13 residues in the CDR3. CDR3 in amino acids: CAIGSLADNEQFF.

The chain has TRBV4-1 and TRBJ2-3; TCRdb names TRBD2, which stays unverified in the absence of DNA. Germline V CDR1 and CDR2: MGHRA, YSYEKL. CDR3 size: 14 residues. CDR3 residues: CASSQEAGPDTQYF.

The V call is TRBV27, the J call TRBJ2-1; checking the TCRdb D call of TRBD2 is not possible without DNA. The CDR3 contains 16 residues. CDR1 and CDR2 (germline): MNHEY, SMNVEV (reference sequence). CDR3: CASSPLLAGGSNEQFF.

The rearrangement links TRBV30 to TRBJ1-5; TCRdb's D call of TRBD1 is untestable without DNA. The CDR3 is 13 amino acids. Germline assignment: CDR1 GTSNPN and CDR2 SVGIG (reference sequence). The CDR3 region is CAYWTGGNQPQHF.

The V and J genes are TRBV5-1 and TRBJ2-3. Germline V gene data show CDR1 as SGHRS and CDR2 as YFSETQ. The CDR3 is 14 residues long. CDR3 residues: CASSLVSLTDTQYF.

The chain couples TRBV4-2 to TRBJ2-3; TCRdb's D call of TRBD1 is untestable without DNA. CDR1 is LGHNA, CDR2 YNFKEQ, per germline. The CDR3 length is 16 residues. This CDR3 is CASSQGGASPPDTQYF.

CDR3 residues: CASSPGHGQETQYF. This chain joins TRBV5-1 and TRBJ2-5; the D call from TCRdb, TRBD1, cannot be confirmed without DNA. Germline lookup yields CDR1 SGHRS and CDR2 YFSETQ. The CDR3 sequence is 14 residues long.

V usage is TRBV5-5 and J usage is TRBJ2-1; TCRdb's D gene call, TRBD2, goes unchecked for lack of DNA. Germline V lookup: CDR1 SGHKS, CDR2 YYEKEE (reference sequence). The CDR3 runs to 16 residues. CDR3: CASSLVVGLGDNEQFF. Drawing the rest from reference TRBV5-5 and TRBJ2-1, the complete variable domain is DAGVTQSPTHLIKTRGQQVTLRCSPISGHKSVSWYQQVLGQGPQFIFQYYEKEERGRGNFPDRFSARQFPNYSSELNVNALLLGDSALYLCASSLVVGLGDNEQFFGPGTRLTVL.

The chain is built from TRBV27 and TRBJ2-2; TCRdb calls TRBD2, which cannot be checked without DNA. CDR3 length: 18 residues. The germline V gene has CDR1 MNHEY and CDR2 SMNVEV (reference sequence). CDR3 sequence: CASLGLAGGPQNTGELFF.